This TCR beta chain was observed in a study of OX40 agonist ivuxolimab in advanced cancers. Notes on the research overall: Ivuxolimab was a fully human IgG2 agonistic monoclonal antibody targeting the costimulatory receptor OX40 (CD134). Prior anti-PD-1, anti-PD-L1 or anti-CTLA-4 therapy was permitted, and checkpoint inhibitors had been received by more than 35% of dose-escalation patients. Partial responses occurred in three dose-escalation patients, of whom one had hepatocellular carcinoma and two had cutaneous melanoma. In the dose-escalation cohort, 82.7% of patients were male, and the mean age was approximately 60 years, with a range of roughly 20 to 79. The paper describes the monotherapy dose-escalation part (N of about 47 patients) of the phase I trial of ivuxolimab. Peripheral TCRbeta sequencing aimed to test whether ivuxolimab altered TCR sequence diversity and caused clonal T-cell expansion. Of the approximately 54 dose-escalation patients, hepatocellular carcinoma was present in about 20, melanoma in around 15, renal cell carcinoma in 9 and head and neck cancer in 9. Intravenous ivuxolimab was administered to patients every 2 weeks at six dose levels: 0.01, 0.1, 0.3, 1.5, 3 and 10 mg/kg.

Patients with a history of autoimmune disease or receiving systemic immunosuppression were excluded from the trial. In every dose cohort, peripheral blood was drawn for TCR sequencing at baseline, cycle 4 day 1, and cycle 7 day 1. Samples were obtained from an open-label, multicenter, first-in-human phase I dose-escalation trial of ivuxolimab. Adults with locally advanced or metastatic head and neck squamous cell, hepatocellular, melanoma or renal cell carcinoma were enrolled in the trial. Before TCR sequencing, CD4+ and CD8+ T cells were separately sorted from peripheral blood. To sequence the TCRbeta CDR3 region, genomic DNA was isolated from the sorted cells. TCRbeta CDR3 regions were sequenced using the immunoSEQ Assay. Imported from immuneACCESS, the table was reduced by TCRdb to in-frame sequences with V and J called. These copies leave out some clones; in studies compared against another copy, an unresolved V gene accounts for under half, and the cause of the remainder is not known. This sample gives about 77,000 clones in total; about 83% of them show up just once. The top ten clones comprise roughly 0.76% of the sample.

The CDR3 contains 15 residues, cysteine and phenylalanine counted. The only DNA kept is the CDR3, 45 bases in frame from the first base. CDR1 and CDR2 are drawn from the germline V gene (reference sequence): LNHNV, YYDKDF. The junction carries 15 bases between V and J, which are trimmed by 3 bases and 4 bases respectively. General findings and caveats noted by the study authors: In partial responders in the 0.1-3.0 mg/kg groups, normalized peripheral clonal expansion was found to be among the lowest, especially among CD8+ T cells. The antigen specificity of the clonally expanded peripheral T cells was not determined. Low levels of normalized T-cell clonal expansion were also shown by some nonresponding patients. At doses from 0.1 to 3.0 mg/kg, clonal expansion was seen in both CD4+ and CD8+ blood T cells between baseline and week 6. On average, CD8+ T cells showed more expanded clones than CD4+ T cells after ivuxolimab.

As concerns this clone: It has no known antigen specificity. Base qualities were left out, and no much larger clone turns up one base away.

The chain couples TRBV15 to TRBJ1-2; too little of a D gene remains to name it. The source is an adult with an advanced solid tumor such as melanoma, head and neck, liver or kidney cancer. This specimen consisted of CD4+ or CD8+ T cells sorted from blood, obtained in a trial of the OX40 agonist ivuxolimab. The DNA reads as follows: TGTGCCACCAGCAGGGGGTCGCGGACTCCCTATGGCTACACCTTC. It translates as CATSRGSRTPYGYTF.